This T cell receptor (beta chain) was sequenced for a study of Ad26.COV2.S vaccination and SARS-CoV-2 variants. Study summary: The vaccine Ad26.COV2.S was put into the muscle once, or twice with 56 days between.

The treatment was: approximately 18 received Ad26.COV2.S at low or high dose, single or two shots; roughly five received placebo; per-sample allocation not given. On day 63 after the first injection, vaccine and placebo recipients gave samples. This CDR3 comprises 18 residues. Germline CDR1 and CDR2: SGHAT and FQNNGV. Unmatched junction bases numbered 6, after V lost 5 bases and J lost 1 base. Whole-study results and caveats: TCR breadth and depth estimates may have understated total T cell responses.

A word on this clone: Its antigen remains unidentified.

Produced via immunoSEQ multiplex PCR; TCRdb's table is partial and in-frame only. The table records about 680,000 clones, 89% of them present only once. The chain employs TRBV11-2 and TRBJ2-1; 15 bases align to TRBD2. This clonotype originated in a person aged 18 to 65 who received the Ad26.COV2.S COVID-19 vaccine or a placebo. The material sequenced was peripheral blood, taken in a trial of Ad26.COV2.S vaccine versus placebo. CDR3 protein: CASSPGLAGGYSYNEQFF. Written as DNA, the CDR3 is TGTGCCAGCAGCCCCGGACTAGCGGGAGGGTATTCCTACAATGAGCAGTTCTTC.